This TCR beta chain was identified during a study of shared clonotypes between healthy human individuals. Whole-study results and caveats: Larger estimated richness was generally seen in naive subsets than in memory subsets. It was anticipated that sequencing depth would influence how many clonotypes donors shared.

From germline, CDR1 is MDHEN and CDR2 SYDVKM. The V segment lost 4 bases and the J segment 4 bases; nucleotides outside the gene matches: 15. This CDR3 is 17 amino acids long. Turning to this clone: Its antigen is still unknown.

Sorted-subset replicate PCRs used 200 ng DNA, about 30,000 T cell genomes. The method was immunoSEQ multiplex PCR; TCRdb's version includes in-frame clones alone and lacks a portion of them. The table records some 2,500,000 clones, around 93% of them present only once. The origin of this receptor is a young man in good health. Some clones in this sample may be carry-over from other donors' samples. The sequenced sample was naive CD4+ T cells from PBMCs. Subset given: CD45RA+ positively selected. This chain links TRBV28 with TRBJ2-7; 8 nucleotides align to TRBD2. Written as DNA, the CDR3 is TGTGCCAGCAGTTCACCGGGGGGGCCCCAACTCGAGTACGAGCAGTACTTC. It yields the protein CASSSPGGPQLEYEQYF. The whole variable domain, remainder taken from reference TRBV28 and TRBJ2-7, is DVKVTQSSRYLVKRTGEKVFLECVQDMDHENMFWYRQDPGLGLRLIYFSYDVKMKEKGDIPEGYSVSREKKERFSLILESASTNQTSMYLCASSSPGGPQLEYEQYFGPGTRLTVT.